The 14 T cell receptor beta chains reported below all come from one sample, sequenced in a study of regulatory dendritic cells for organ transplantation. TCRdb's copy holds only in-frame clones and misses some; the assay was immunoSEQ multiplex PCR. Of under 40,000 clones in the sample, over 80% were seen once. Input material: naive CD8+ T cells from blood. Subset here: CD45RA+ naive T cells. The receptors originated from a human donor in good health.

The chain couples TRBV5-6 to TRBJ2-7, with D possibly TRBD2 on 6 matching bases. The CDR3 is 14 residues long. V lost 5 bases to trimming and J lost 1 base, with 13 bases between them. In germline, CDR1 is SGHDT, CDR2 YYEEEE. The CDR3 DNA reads TGTGCCAGCAGAAACGACGGGAGTTCCTACGAGCAGTACTTC. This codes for CASRNDGSSYEQYF. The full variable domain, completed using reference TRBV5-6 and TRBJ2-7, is DAGVTQSPTHLIKTRGQQVTLRCSPKSGHDTVSWYQQALGQGPQFIFQYYEEEERQRGNFPDRFSGHQFPNYSSELNVNALLLGDSALYLCASRNDGSSYEQYFGPGTRLTVT.

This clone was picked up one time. The CDR3 here is CATSRVGSSYEQYF. In DNA, the CDR3 is TGTGCCACCAGCAGAGTGGGGAGCTCCTACGAGCAGTACTTC. This rearrangement joins TRBV15 to TRBJ2-7; maybe TRBD2 (5 bases). From germline, CDR1 is LNHNV and CDR2 YYDKDF (reference sequence). Trimming shortened V by 1 base and J by 0 bases, and 7 bases separated the two germline ends. CDR3 length: 14 amino acids.

In DNA form, the CDR3 reads TGTGCCAGCTGTGGGACTAGCGGATCCTACAATGAGCAGTTCTTC. As protein: CASCGTSGSYNEQFF. This rearrangement joins TRBV2 to TRBJ2-1; 11 bases are shared with TRBD2. After removal of 8 bases from V and 1 base from J, the junction contained 4 bases not matched to a gene. The CDR3 runs to 15 residues. The germline gives CDR1 SNHLY, CDR2 FYNNEI.

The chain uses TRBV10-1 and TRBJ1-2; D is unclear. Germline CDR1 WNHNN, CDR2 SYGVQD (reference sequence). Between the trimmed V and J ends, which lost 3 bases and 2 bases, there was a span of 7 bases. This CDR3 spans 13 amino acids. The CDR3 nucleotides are TGCGCCAGCAGTGAAAGGCGGAACTATGGCTACACCTTC. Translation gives CASSERRNYGYTF.

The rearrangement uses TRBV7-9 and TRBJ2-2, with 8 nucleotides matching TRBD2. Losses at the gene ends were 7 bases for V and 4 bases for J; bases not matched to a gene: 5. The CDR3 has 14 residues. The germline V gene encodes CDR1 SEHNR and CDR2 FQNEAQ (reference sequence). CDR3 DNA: TGTGCCAGCACCCGGAGCGGGGGCACCGGGGAGCTGTTTTTT. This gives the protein CASTRSGGTGELFF.

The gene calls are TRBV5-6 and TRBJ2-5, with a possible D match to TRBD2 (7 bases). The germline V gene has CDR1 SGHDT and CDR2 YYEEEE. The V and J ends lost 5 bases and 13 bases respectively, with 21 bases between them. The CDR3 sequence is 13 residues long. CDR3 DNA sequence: TGTGCCAGCAGGCCGAGGGGGGGCCTGACTGGGTACTTC. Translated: CASRPRGGLTGYF.

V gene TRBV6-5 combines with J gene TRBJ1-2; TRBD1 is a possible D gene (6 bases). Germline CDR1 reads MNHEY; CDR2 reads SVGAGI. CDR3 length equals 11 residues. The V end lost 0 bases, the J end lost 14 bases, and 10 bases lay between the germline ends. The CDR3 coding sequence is TGTGCCAGCAGTTACTCGGGGGCTGAGACCTTC. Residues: CASSYSGAETF.

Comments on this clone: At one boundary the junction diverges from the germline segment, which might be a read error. CDR3 nucleotide sequence: TGTGCCTGGAGTTTAGGATCGGAAGCGTCAACCCCGATCGTCTTT. Translated, it gives CAWSLGSEASTPIVF. The V and J genes are TRBV30 and TRBJ1-1; D is unresolved. This CDR3 is built from 15 residues. From germline, CDR1 is GTSNPN and CDR2 SVGIG (reference sequence).

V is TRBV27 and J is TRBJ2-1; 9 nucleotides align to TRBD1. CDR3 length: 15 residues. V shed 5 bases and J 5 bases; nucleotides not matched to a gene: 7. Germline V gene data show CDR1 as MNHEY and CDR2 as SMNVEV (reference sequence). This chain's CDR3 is CASSLRDRENNEQFF. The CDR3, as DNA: TGTGCCAGCAGTCTACGGGACAGGGAGAACAATGAGCAGTTCTTC.

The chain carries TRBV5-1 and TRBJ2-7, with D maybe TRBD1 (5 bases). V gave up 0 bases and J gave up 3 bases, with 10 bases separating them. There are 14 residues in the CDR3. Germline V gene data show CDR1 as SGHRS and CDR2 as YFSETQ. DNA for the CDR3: TGCGCCAGCAGCTTGGTGGACAATAACTACGAGCAGTACTTC. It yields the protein CASSLVDNNYEQYF.

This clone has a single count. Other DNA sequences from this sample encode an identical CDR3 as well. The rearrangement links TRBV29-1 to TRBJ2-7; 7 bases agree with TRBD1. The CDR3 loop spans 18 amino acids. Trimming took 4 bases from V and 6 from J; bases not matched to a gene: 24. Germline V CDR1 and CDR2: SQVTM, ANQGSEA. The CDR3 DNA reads TGCAGCGTTGCCCATCCCCTGGAGCTAGGGGGCGGAGTTGGCGAGCAGTACTTC. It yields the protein CSVAHPLELGGGVGEQYF.

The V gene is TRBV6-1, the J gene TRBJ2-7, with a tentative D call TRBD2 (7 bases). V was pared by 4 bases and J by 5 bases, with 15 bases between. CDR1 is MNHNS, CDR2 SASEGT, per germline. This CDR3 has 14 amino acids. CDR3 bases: TGTGCCAGCAGTGTTGCGGGGGCTACCAACGAGCAGTACTTC. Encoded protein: CASSVAGATNEQYF.

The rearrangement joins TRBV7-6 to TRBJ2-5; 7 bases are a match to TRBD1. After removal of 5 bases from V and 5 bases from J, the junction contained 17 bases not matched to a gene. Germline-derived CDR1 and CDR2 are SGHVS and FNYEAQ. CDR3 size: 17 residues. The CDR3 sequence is CASSPQPGQVWGETQYF. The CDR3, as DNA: TGTGCCAGCAGCCCTCAACCTGGACAGGTTTGGGGGGAGACCCAGTACTTC.

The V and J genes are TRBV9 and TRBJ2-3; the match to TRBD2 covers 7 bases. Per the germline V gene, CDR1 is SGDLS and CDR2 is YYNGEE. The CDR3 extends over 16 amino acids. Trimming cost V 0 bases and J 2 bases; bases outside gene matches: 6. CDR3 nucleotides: TGTGCCAGCAGCGTAGCTGGAGCGGGGAACACAGATACGCAGTATTTT. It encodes CASSVAGAGNTDTQYF.